A single count supports the clone carrying this TCR beta chain. This CDR3 region has 12 residues. Trimming removed 2 bases from V and 2 bases from J, with 2 bases in between. Germline CDR1 and CDR2: SNHLY and FYNNEI. The data are from a study of OX40 agonist ivuxolimab in advanced cancers. This table comes from immunoSEQ multiplex PCR, and its TCRdb copy is limited to in-frame clones, with some not included. The table has approximately 43,000 clones, 85% seen once. Material: CD4+ or CD8+ T cells sorted from blood, obtained in a trial of the OX40 agonist ivuxolimab. This chain joins TRBV2 and TRBJ2-3, with unresolved D. The receptor was isolated from an adult with an advanced solid tumor such as melanoma, head and neck, liver or kidney cancer. The CDR3 loop reads CASSESTDTQYF. In nucleotides, the CDR3 is TGTGCCAGCAGTGAATCCACAGATACGCAGTATTTT.